The rows below give T cell receptor beta chains drawn from one sample of a study of T cells in Graves' hyperthyroidism and ophthalmopathy. Each CDR3 protein is one row after TCRdb ran MiXCR on the multiplex PCR reads. The repertoire holds roughly 400,000 distinct CDR3 sequences, with more than 15% as singletons. Sequencing input: blood. The receptors shown here come from a woman under 30 with Graves' hyperthyroidism that later progressed to Graves' ophthalmopathy. Each CDR3 is given with its conserved first and last residue. The order of the fields is clone size, J gene, V gene, D gene, CDR3 DNA, CDR3 protein. A D gene is named only where the DNA matches it firmly. Expanded clones are given a class, and other clones once, few, many or no size at all.

few	TRBJ2-3	TRBV4-2	.	TGTGCCAGCAGCCAAGAGGTGGGCCTCACAGATACGCAGTATTTT	CASSQEVGLTDTQYF
.	TRBJ1-5	TRBV20-1	.	TGCAGTGCTAGGATTAACAATCAGCCCCAGCATTTT	CSARINNQPQHF
many	TRBJ2-1	TRBV3-1	TRBD2	TGTGCCAGCAGCCCTAGCGGGAGAATCGGCAATGAGCAGTTCTTC	CASSPSGRIGNEQFF
.	TRBJ2-1	TRBV12-3/TRBV12-4	.	TGTGCCAGCAGTTTTAACAGCCTGGAGCTTGGGATTTCCTACAATGAGCAGTTCTTC	CASSFNSLELGISYNEQFF
.	TRBJ1-3	TRBV4-1	.	TGCGCCAGCAGCCAAAGGTCGGGAGGATGGAACACCATATATTTT	CASSQRSGGWNTIYF
many	TRBJ2-3	TRBV6-1	TRBD1	TGTGCCAGCAGTTCAAACAGGGGGCGAGTTGATCGCCCAGATACGCAGTATTTT	CASSSNRGRVDRPDTQYF
.	TRBJ2-1	TRBV20-1	.	TGCAGTGCTAGAGTACGACTTTCCCTCGGTGAGCAGTTCTTC	CSARVRLSLGEQFF
.	TRBJ1-2	TRBV3-1	.	TGCGCCAGCAGCCAAGTAGACAGTTTACCTTACTATGGCTACACCTTC	CASSQVDSLPYYGYTF
.	TRBJ1-1	TRBV29-1	TRBD1	TGCAGCGTTAGTGGGACAGGGGCCTCCATGAACACTGAAGCTTTCTTT	CSVSGTGASMNTEAFF
many	TRBJ1-5	TRBV20-1	.	TGCAGTGCTTCCCTCCTGGGGTTAAGAAATCAGCCCCAGCATTTT	CSASLLGLRNQPQHF
.	TRBJ2-1	TRBV10-2	.	TGCGCCAGCAGTGACAAGGACCCGAATGAGCAGTTCTTC	CASSDKDPNEQFF
once	TRBJ1-6	TRBV9	.	TGTGCCAGCAACCCCTGGGGGGGGAATTCACCCCTCCACTTT	CASNPWGGNSPLHF
many	TRBJ1-1	TRBV7-2	TRBD1	TGTGCCAGCAGCTCGGACAGGAGATTTGAAGCTTTCTTT	CASSSDRRFEAFF
many	TRBJ2-3	TRBV7-2	TRBD2	TGTGCCAGCAGCTTATACGGGACTAGCCCAGATACGCAGTATTTT	CASSLYGTSPDTQYF
.	TRBJ1-1	TRBV2	.	TGTGCCAGCAGTGAGATTTACACTGAAGCTCTCTTT	CASSEIYTEALF
many	TRBJ2-1	TRBV7-9	.	TGTGCCAGCAGCTCGGACGGGTTCTCCTACAATGAGCAGTTCTTC	CASSSDGFSYNEQFF